These 10 T cell receptor beta chains originate from one sample sequenced in a study of PD-1 blockade in classical Hodgkin lymphoma (dated by TCRdb to 2018 to 2020). Per the publication, the time point label means: cycle 2 day 1 (C2D1) of nivolumab. Every trial patient had relapsed following autologous stem cell transplantation, and prior brentuximab vedotin exposure was what differed among cohorts A, B and C. To prepare the library, the immunoSEQ multiplex PCR assay was applied. Not all clones reach the TCRdb copy of this immuneACCESS table, which keeps in-frame sequences only. Checked studies attribute under half of the gap to unresolved V genes and leave the rest unexplained. The sample profile shows 20,000 to 25,000 clones; around 80% of them were found once. 15% to 20% of the sample is taken by the ten largest. The material sequenced was peripheral blood mononuclear cells (PBMCs), taken before the second cycle of nivolumab. These receptors all come from a human donor with classical Hodgkin lymphoma.

The V call is TRBV2, the J call TRBJ2-7; TRBD1 agrees at 9 bases. The germline V gene has CDR1 SNHLY and CDR2 FYNNEI. V lost 8 bases, J lost 2 bases, and 4 bases stayed unmatched. The CDR3 is 13 amino acids. The CDR3 DNA sequence: TGTGCCAGCGTGCGGGACAGGGCCTACGAGCAGTACTTC. It translates to CASVRDRAYEQYF.

The rearrangement links TRBV4-3 to TRBJ2-7; 13 bases are a match to TRBD2. Germline assignment: CDR1 LGHNA and CDR2 YSLEER. The junction had 3 bases not matched to a gene; V was cut back by 4 bases and J by 3 bases. This CDR3 is built from 15 residues. The DNA of the CDR3 is TGCGCCAGCAGCCCTCGACTAGCGGGAGGCTACGAGCAGTACTTC. This gives the protein CASSPRLAGGYEQYF.

The chain links TRBV28 to TRBJ1-1; possible D gene TRBD1, 5 bases. Per the germline V gene, CDR1 is MDHEN and CDR2 is SYDVKM. The CDR3 extends over 12 amino acids. V lost 8 bases, J lost 5 bases, and 12 bases lay in between. The CDR3 loop reads CASWGGNTEAFF. The CDR3 DNA sequence: TGTGCCAGCTGGGGGGGGAATACTGAAGCTTTCTTT.

The chain uses TRBV12-2 and TRBJ2-3; the D segment call TRBD1 is taken from the table without a DNA check. TRBV12-2 is listed as a pseudogene. This CDR3 contains 14 residues. CDR3 in DNA: TGTGCAAGTCGATGGGACAGGGGCCCAGATACGCAGTATTTT. Protein: CASRWDRGPDTQYF.

The CDR3 bases are TGTGCCAGCAGCAGGACAGTGCTTAGCAATCAGCCCCAGCATTTT. This encodes CASSRTVLSNQPQHF. This rearrangement joins TRBV6-6 to TRBJ1-5; possible D gene TRBD1, 6 bases. Trimming pared 6 bases from V and 0 bases from J, leaving 12 bases between. Germline CDR1 is MNHNY and CDR2 is SVGAGI (reference sequence). The CDR3 covers 15 residues.

The chain combines TRBV9 with TRBJ2-2, with D tentatively TRBD1 or TRBD2 (5 bases each). CDR3 size: 13 residues. The germline CDR1 and CDR2 sequences are SGDLS and YYNGEE. V lost 6 bases and J 4 bases, leaving 10 bases between the germline ends. The CDR3 coding sequence is TGTGCCAGCACCACCGGGGCCACCGGGGAGCTGTTTTTT. Translation: CASTTGATGELFF.

The chain employs TRBV5-1 and TRBJ2-5; 7 bases line up with TRBD2. The CDR3 extends over 15 amino acids. CDR1 SGHRS and CDR2 YFSETQ come from the germline V gene. Trimming took 4 bases from V and 1 from J; bases not matched to a gene: 7. The CDR3 spells CASSRWGEGQETQYF. The CDR3 DNA follows: TGCGCCAGCAGCCGATGGGGGGAGGGCCAAGAGACCCAGTACTTC.

The CDR3 sequence: CASVRGAGYTF. DNA for the CDR3: TGTGCCAGCGTCCGGGGGGCTGGCTACACCTTC. The V gene is TRBV6-1, the J gene TRBJ1-2; possibly TRBD1 for D (6 bases). The CDR3 runs to 11 residues. CDR1 is MNHNS and CDR2 is SASEGT in the germline V gene. V shed 8 bases and J shed 7 bases, with 11 bases lying between them.

The genes are TRBV6-5 and TRBJ1-3; the D is unclear. The CDR3 runs 16 residues. Looked up from germline, CDR1 is MNHEY and CDR2 is SVGAGI. V lost 0 bases and J 4 bases, leaving 13 bases between the germline ends. In nucleotides, the CDR3 is TGTGCCAGCAGTTACTCAGCCCAGAGTCTCGGAAACACCATATATTTT. Amino acid sequence: CASSYSAQSLGNTIYF.

The chain uses TRBV9 and TRBJ1-3; D may be TRBD1 (6 bases). The CDR3 has 16 residues. Germline values: CDR1 SGDLS, CDR2 YYNGEE. The V and J ends lost 2 bases and 0 bases respectively, with 12 bases between them. DNA for the CDR3: TGTGCCAGCAGCGTGAGCGGGACAAACTCTGGAAACACCATATATTTT. It yields the protein CASSVSGTNSGNTIYF.